The T cell receptor beta chain described here comes from a study of shared clonotypes between healthy human individuals. Whole-study context: A couple of female and a few male donors aged 18 to 49 were enrolled. CD4 naive and memory got three plates each, CD8 naive two, CD8 memory one.

Repertoires were generated with immunoSEQ multiplex PCR, while TCRdb's copy carries only in-frame clones and drops some. The profile shows about 2.1 million clones, around 93% of them singletons. V was cut by 3 bases and J by 8 bases, with 10 bases left in between. Germline CDR1 and CDR2: MGHDK and SYGVNS. The CDR3 spans 13 residues. Positively selected for CCR7, the CD45RO-negative cells used as naive CD8 cells excluded terminally differentiated effector memory CD45RA+ cells. What was sequenced was naive CD8+ T cells from PBMCs. The chain links TRBV25-1 to TRBJ2-2; D remains ambiguous. The sequence was collected from a man aged 18 to 30 in good health. Some clones in this sample may be carry-over from other donors' samples. For the CDR3, the DNA is TGTGCCAGCAGTGAGCCCCCCGGGGGGGAGCTGTTTTTT. Translating gives CASSEPPGGELFF.